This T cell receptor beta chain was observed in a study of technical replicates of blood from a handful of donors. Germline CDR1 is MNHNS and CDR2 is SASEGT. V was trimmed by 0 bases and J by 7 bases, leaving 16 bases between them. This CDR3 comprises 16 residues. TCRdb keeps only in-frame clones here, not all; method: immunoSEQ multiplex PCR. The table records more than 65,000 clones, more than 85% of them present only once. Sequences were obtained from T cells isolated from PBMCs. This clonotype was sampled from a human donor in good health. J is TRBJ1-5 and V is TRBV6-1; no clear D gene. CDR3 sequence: CASSEARLPRWQPQHF. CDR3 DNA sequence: TGTGCCAGCAGTGAAGCGCGACTCCCCCGGTGGCAGCCCCAGCATTTT.